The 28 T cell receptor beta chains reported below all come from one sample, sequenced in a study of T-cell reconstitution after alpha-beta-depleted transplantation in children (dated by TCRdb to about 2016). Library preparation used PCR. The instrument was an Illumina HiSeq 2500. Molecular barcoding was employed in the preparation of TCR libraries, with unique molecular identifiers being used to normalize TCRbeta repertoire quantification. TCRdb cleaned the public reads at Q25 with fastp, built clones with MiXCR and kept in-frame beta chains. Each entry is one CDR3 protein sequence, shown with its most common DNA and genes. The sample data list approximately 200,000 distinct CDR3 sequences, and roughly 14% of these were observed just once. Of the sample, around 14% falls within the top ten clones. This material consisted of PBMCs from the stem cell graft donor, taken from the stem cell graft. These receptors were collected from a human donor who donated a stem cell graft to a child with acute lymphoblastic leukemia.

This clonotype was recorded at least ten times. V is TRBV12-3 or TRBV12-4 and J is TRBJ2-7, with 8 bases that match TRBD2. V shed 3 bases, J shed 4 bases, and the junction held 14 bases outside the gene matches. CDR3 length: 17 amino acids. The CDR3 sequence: CASSLVHGGEGAYEQYF. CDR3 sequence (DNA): TGTGCCAGCAGTTTGGTCCACGGGGGGGAAGGAGCTTACGAGCAGTACTTC.

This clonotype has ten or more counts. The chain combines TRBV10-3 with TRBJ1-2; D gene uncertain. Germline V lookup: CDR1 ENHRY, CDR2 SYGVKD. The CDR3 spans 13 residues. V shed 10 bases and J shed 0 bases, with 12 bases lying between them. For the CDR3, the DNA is TGTGCCACTTCCAGGTCCGCTAACTATGGCTACACCTTC. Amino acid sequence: CATSRSANYGYTF.

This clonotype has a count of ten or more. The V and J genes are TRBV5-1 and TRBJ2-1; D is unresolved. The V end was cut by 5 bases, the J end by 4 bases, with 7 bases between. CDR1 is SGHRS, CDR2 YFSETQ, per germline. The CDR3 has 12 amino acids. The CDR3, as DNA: TGCGCCAGCAGGCTCGATTACAATGAGCAGTTCTTC. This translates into CASRLDYNEQFF.

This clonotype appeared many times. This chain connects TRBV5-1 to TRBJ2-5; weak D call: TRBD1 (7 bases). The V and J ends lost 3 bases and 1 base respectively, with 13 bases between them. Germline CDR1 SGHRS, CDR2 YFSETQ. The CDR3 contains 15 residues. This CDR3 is CASSYYRGLQETQYF. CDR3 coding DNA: TGCGCCAGCAGCTACTACAGGGGACTCCAAGAGACCCAGTACTTC.

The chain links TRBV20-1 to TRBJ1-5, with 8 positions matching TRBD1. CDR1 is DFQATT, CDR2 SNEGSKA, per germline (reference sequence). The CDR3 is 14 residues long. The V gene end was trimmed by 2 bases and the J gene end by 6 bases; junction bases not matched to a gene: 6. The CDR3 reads CSARPTGDGQPQHF. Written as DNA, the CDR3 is TGCAGTGCTAGACCGACAGGGGATGGTCAGCCCCAGCATTTT.

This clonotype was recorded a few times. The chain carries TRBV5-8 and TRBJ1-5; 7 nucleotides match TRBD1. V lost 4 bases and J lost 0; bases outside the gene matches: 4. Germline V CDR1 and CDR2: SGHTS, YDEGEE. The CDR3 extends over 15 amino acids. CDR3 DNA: TGTGCCAGCAGCCCAGGGACAGTTAGCAATCAGCCCCAGCATTTT. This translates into CASSPGTVSNQPQHF.

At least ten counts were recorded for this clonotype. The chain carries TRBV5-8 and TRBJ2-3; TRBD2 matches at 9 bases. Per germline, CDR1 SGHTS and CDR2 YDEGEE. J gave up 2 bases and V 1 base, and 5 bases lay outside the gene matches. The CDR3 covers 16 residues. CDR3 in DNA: TGTGCCAGCAGCTTGTTGGCGGGGGGGAACACAGATACGCAGTATTTT. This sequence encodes CASSLLAGGNTDTQYF.

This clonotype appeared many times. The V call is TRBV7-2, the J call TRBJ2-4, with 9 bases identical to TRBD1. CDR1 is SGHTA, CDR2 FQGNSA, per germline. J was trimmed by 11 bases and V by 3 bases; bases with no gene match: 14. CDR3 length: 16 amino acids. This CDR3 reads CASSFSAGTGINFQYF. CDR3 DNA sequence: TGTGCCAGCAGCTTCTCTGCCGGGACAGGGATTAACTTTCAGTACTTC.

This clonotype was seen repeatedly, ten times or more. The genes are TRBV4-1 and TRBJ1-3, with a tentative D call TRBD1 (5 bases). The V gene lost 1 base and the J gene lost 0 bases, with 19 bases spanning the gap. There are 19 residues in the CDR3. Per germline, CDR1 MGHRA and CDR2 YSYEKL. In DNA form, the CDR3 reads TGCGCCAGCAGCCAAGGGTCGGGCAGGGTCCGGATCTCTGGAAACACCATATATTTT. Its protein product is CASSQGSGRVRISGNTIYF.

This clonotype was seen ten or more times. The CDR3 bases are TGCAGTGCTAGAGAGAGACAGGGAGAAAACATTCAGTACTTC. Translating it yields CSARERQGENIQYF. The J gene is TRBJ2-4, the V gene TRBV20-1; 7 nucleotides agree with TRBD1. The ends lost 0 bases at V and 5 bases at J; junction bases unmatched: 4. Per the germline V gene, CDR1 is DFQATT and CDR2 is SNEGSKA (reference sequence). This CDR3 region has 14 residues.

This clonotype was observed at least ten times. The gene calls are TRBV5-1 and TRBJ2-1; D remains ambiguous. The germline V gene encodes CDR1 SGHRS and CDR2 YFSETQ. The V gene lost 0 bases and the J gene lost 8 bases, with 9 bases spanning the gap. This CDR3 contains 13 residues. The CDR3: CASSLALGDEQFF. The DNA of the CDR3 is TGCGCCAGCAGCTTGGCGTTGGGCGATGAGCAGTTCTTC.

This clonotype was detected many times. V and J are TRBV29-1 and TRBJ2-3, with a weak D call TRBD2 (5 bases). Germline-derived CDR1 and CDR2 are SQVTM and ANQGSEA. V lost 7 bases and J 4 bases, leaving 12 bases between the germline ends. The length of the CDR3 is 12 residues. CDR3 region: CSARGPSDTQYF. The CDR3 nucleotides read TGCAGCGCGCGAGGGCCATCAGATACGCAGTATTTT.

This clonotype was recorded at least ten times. CDR3 loop: CASSMGQVPTDTQYF. The CDR3, as DNA: TGCGCCAGCAGCATGGGACAGGTCCCGACAGATACGCAGTATTTT. This sequence joins TRBV5-1 and TRBJ2-3; 8 nucleotides match TRBD1. The V gene end was trimmed by 4 bases and the J gene end by 3 bases; junction bases not matched to a gene: 7. The CDR3 spans 15 residues. The germline CDR1 and CDR2 sequences are SGHRS and YFSETQ.

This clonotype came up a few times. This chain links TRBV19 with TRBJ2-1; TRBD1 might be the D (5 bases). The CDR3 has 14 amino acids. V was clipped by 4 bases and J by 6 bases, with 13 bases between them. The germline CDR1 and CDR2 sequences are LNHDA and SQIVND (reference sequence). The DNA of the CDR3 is TGTGCCAGTAGTAGGGGCCCAGCAAGCAATGAGCAGTTCTTC. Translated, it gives CASSRGPASNEQFF.

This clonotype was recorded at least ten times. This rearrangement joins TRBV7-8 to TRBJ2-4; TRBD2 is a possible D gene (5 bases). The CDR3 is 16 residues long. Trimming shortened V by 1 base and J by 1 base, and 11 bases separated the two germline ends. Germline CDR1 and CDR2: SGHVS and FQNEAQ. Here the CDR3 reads CASSLEVWEAKNIQYF. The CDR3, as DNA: TGTGCCAGCAGCTTAGAGGTCTGGGAGGCCAAAAACATTCAGTACTTC.

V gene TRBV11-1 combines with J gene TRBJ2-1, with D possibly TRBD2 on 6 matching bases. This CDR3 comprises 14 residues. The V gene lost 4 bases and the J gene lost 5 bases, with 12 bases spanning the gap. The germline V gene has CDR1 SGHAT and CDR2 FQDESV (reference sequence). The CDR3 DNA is TGTGCCAGCAGCTCCCTAGCGACCCACAATGAGCAGTTCTTC. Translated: CASSSLATHNEQFF. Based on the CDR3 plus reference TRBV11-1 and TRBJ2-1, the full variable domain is EAEVAQSPRYKITEKSQAVAFWCDPISGHATLYWYRQILGQGPELLVQFQDESVVDDSQLPKDRFSAERLKGVDSTLKIQPAELGDSAMYLCASSSLATHNEQFFGPGTRLTVL.

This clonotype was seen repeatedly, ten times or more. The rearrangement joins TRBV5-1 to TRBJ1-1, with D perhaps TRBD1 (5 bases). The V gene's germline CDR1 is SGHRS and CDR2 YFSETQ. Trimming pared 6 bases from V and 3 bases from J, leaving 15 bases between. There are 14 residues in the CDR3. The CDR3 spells CASNKLGGDTEAFF. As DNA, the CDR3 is TGCGCCAGCAACAAACTCGGAGGGGACACTGAAGCTTTCTTT.

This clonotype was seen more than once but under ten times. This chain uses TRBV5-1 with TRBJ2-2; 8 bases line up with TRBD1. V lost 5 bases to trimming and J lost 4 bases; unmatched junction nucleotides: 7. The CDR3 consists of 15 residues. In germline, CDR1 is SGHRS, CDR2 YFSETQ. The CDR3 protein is CASSSGTGITGELFF. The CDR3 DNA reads TGCGCCAGCAGTTCCGGGACAGGCATCACCGGGGAGCTGTTTTTT.

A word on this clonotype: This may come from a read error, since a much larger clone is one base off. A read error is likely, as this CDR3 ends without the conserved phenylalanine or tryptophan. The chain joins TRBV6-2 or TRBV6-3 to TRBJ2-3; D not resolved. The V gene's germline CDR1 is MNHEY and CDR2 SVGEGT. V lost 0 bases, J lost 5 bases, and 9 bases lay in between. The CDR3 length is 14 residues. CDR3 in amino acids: CASSYSRVVDTQYS. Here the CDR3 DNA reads TGTGCCAGCAGTTACTCACGGGTGGTAGATACGCAGTATTCT.

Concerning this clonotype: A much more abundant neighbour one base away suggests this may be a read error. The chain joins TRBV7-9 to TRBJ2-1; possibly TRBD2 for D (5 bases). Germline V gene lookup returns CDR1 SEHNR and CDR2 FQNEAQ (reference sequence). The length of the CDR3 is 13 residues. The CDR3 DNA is TGTGCCAGCAGCGCGGACCTCCGGGATGACCAGTTCTTC. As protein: CASSADLRDDQFF.

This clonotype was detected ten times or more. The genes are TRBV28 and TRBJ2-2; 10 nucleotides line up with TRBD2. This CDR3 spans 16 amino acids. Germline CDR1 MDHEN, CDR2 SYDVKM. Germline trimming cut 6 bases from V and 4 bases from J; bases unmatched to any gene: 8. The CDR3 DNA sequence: TGTGCCAGCAGAAGAGGACTAGCGGAAACCACCGGGGAGCTGTTTTTT. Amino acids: CASRRGLAETTGELFF.

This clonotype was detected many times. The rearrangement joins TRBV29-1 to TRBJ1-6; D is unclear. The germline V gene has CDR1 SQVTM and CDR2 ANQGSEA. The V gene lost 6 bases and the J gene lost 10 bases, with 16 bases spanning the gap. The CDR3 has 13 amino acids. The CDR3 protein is CSVLSSPGSPLHF. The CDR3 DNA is TGCAGCGTACTCTCTTCCCCCGGGTCACCCCTCCACTTT.

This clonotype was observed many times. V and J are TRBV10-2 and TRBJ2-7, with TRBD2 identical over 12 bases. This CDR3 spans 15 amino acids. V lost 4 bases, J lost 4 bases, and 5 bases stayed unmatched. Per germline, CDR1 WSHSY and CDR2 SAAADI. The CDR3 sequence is CASSGTSGTIYEQYF. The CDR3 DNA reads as TGCGCCAGCAGTGGGACTAGCGGGACTATTTACGAGCAGTACTTC.

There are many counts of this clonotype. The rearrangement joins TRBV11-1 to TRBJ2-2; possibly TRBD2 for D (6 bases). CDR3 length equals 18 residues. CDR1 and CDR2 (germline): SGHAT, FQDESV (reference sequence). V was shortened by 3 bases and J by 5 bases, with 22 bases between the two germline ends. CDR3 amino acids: CASSFVLTRPLATGELFF. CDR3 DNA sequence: TGTGCCAGCAGCTTCGTCCTGACTAGGCCTTTGGCGACCGGGGAGCTGTTTTTT.

For the CDR3, the DNA is TGCGCCAGCAGCTTGGATGGGACAGGGATTTTGGAGACCCAGTACTTC. Its protein is CASSLDGTGILETQYF. The chain uses TRBV5-1 and TRBJ2-5; 9 positions match TRBD1. Germline V gives CDR1 SGHRS, CDR2 YFSETQ. This CDR3 has 16 amino acids. Trimming cost V 0 bases and J 5 bases; bases outside gene matches: 8.

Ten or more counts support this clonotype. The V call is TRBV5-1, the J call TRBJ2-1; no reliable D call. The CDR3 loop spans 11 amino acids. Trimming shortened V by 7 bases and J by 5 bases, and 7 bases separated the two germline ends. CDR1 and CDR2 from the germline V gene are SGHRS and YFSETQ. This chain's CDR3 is CASEADNEQFF. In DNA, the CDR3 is TGCGCCAGCGAGGCAGACAATGAGCAGTTCTTC.

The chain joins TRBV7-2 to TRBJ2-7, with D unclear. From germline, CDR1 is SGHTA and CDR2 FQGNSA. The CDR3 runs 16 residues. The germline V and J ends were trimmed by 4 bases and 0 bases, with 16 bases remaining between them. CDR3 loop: CASSSNVRRSSYEQYF. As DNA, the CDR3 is TGTGCCAGCAGCTCCAATGTCAGGCGATCCTCCTACGAGCAGTACTTC. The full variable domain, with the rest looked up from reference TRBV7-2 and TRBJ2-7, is GAGVSQSPSNKVTEKGKDVELRCDPISGHTALYWYRQSLGQGLEFLIYFQGNSAPDKSGLPSDRFSAERTGGSVSTLTIQRTQQEDSAVYLCASSSNVRRSSYEQYFGPGTRLTVT.

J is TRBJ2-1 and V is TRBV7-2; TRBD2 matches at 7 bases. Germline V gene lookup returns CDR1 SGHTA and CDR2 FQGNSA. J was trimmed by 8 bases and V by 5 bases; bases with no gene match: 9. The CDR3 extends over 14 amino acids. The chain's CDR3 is CASSSGLVTDEQFF. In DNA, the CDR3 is TGTGCCAGCAGCAGTGGACTAGTTACCGATGAGCAGTTCTTC.